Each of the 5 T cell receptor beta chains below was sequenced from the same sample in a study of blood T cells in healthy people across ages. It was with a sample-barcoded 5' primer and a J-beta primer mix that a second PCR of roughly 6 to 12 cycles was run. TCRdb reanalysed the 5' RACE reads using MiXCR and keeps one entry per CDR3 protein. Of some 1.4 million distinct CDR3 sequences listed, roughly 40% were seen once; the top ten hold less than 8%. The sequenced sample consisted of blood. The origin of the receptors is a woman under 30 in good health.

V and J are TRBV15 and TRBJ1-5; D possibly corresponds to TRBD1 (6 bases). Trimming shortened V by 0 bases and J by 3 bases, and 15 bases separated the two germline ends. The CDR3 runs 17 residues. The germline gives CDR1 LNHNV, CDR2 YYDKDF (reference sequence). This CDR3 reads CATSRDKSTGTNQPQHF. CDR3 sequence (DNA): TGTGCCACCAGCAGAGATAAGTCCACAGGGACCAATCAGCCCCAGCATTTT.

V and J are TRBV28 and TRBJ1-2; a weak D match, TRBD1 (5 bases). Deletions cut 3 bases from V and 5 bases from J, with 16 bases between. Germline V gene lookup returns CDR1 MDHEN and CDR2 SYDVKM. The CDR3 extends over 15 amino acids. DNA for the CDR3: TGTGCCAGCAGTTTGGCCGCGGGACTCGGGTATGGCTACACCTTC. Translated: CASSLAAGLGYGYTF.

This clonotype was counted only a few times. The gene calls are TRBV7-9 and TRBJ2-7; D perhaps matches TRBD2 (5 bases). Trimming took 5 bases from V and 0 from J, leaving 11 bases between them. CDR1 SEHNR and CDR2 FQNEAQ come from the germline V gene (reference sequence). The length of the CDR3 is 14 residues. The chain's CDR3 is CASSHQRTSYEQYF. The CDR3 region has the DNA TGTGCCAGCAGCCATCAGCGGACCTCCTACGAGCAGTACTTC.

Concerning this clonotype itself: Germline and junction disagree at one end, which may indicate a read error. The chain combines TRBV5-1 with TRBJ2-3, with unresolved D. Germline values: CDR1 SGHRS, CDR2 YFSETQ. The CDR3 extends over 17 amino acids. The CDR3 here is CASNLFGNPTSTDTQYF. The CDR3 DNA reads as TGCGCCAGCAACTTGTTCGGAAATCCTACTAGCACAGATACGCAGTATTTT. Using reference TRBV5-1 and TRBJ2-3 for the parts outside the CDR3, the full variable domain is KAGVTQTPRYLIKTRGQQVTLSCSPISGHRSVSWYQQTPGQGLQFLFEYFSETQRNKGNFPGRFSGRQFSNSRSEMNVSTLELGDSALYLCASNLFGNPTSTDTQYFGPGTRLTVL.

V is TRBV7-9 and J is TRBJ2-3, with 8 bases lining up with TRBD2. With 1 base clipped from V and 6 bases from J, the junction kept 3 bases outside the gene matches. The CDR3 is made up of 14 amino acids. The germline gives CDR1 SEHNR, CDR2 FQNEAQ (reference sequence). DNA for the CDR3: TGTGCCAGCAGCTTAGGAGTAGCGGGGGATACGCAGTATTTT. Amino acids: CASSLGVAGDTQYF. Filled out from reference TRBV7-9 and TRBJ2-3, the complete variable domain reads DTGVSQNPRHKITKRGQNVTFRCDPISEHNRLYWYRQTLGQGPEFLTYFQNEAQLEKSRLLSDRFSAERPKGSFSTLEIQRTEQGDSAMYLCASSLGVAGDTQYFGPGTRLTVL.